This TCR beta chain is drawn from a study of OX40 agonist ivuxolimab in advanced cancers. Study background: In this cohort, patients received ivuxolimab, an agonistic anti-OX40 (CD134) antibody. Intravenous ivuxolimab at 0.01 to 10 mg/kg was given to patients every 2 weeks.

In regard to this clone: The junction departs from germline at one end; a sequencing error may be responsible.

The CDR3 extends over 16 amino acids. Germline loops: CDR1 SGHAT, CDR2 FQNNGV. The assay was immunoSEQ multiplex PCR, and TCRdb's table has in-frame clones only and misses some. Among approximately 82,000 clones listed, more than 90% were seen once. This clonotype was obtained from an adult with an advanced solid tumor such as melanoma, head and neck, liver or kidney cancer. The chain is built from TRBV11-2 and TRBJ1-5; weak D call: TRBD1 (5 bases). Specimen: CD4+ or CD8+ T cells sorted from blood, collected in a trial of the OX40 agonist ivuxolimab. CDR3 DNA: TGTGCCAGCAGCTTAGGTACAGGCGAAACCTCTCAGGCCCAGCATTTT. This encodes CASSLGTGETSQAQHF.